The clone carrying this T cell receptor beta chain was seen repeatedly, ten times or more. The intended depth for sequencing was 1 in 200,000 to 1 in 1 million T cells. Assay used: immunoSEQ multiplex PCR; TCRdb lists only in-frame clones, some missing. Of approximately 190,000 clones listed, more than 65% are singletons. The V and J ends lost 6 bases and 5 bases respectively, with 16 bases between them. Germline V CDR1 and CDR2: WNHNN, SYGVQD (reference sequence). CDR3 length: 14 residues. This sample is drawn from a study of cytotoxic CD8 clonotypes in ibrutinib-treated CLL. Study-level background: On average, each sample had about 260,000 productive templates and around 100,000 productive rearrangements.

The chain couples TRBV10-1 to TRBJ1-2; possible D gene TRBD1, 5 bases. This receptor was taken from a human donor with chronic lymphocytic leukemia. Here the sequenced sample was PBMCs, taken after 12 months of ibrutinib treatment. CDR3: CASRAGLGPYGYTF. The CDR3 nucleotides read TGCGCCAGCAGGGCAGGGTTGGGACCATATGGCTACACCTTC.